Listed below are T cell receptor beta chains from one sample, sequenced in a study of cytomegalovirus exposure and HLA in healthy donors. Only in-frame clones appear in the TCRdb table, and some are missing; sequencing was by immunoSEQ multiplex PCR. The sample lists 120,000 or so clones; 74% were seen once. Sequences were obtained from PBMCs. The receptors were gathered from a middle-aged man in good health and CMV-seropositive. CDR3s include the opening cysteine and the closing phenylalanine or tryptophan. The D gene is left open where the match is weak. Some rows mark clone size as missing; the rest say once, few, many or name a class of expanded clone.

J | V | D | size | DNA | CDR3
TRBJ2-5 | TRBV7-9 | - | few | TGTGCCAGCAGCCCGGCCCAGGGTCGAGAGACCCAGTACTTC | CASSPAQGRETQYF
TRBJ1-5 | TRBV25-1 | - | - | TGTGCCAGCAGCGGGAGGGATCCTAGCAATCAGCCCCAGCATTTT | CASSGRDPSNQPQHF
TRBJ2-2 | TRBV28 | TRBD2 | - | TGTGCCAGCAGTTCGGGACTAGTAGTCCCCGGGGAGCTGTTTTTT | CASSSGLVVPGELFF
TRBJ1-5 | TRBV6-5 | TRBD1 | once | TGTGCCAGCAGGCCCAGGGGGCGAGGTCAGCCCCAGCATTTT | CASRPRGRGQPQHF
TRBJ1-1 | TRBV29-1 | - | - | TGCAGCGTTGTGAGCTCTAACACTGAAGCTTTCTTT | CSVVSSNTEAFF
TRBJ2-1 | TRBV11-2 | TRBD2 | - | TGTGCCAGCAGCATAGCGGGGGGCTACAATGAGCAGTTCTTC | CASSIAGGYNEQFF
TRBJ2-2 | TRBV5-1 | - | - | TGCGCCAGCAGCTTGGAGCGGCACGGGGAGCTGTTTTTT | CASSLERHGELFF
TRBJ1-1 | TRBV28 | - | - | TGTGCCACACAATCGGAGACTGAAGCTTTCTTT | CATQSETEAFF
TRBJ2-5 | TRBV9 | - | - | TGTGCCAGCAACCGGTGGGGGGAAGAGACCCAGTACTTC | CASNRWGEETQYF
TRBJ2-7 | TRBV6-1 | - | - | TGTGCCAGCAGTGAAGGGCAGGCCTACGAGCAGTACTTC | CASSEGQAYEQYF
TRBJ2-7 | TRBV6-5 | TRBD1 | - | TGTGCCAGCAGTCGCGGGACAGGACCGTACGAGCAGTACTTC | CASSRGTGPYEQYF
TRBJ2-5 | TRBV11-2 | - | - | TGTGCCAGCAGCTTACAGGGCCAAGAGACCCAGTACTTC | CASSLQGQETQYF
TRBJ1-1 | TRBV2 | - | - | TGTGCCAGCAGTGAAGCTGGAGGAACTGAAGCTTTCTTT | CASSEAGGTEAFF
TRBJ1-2 | TRBV7-9 | TRBD1 | few | TGTGCCAGCGGAGGGACAGCGCCACAACCGTACTTC | CASGGTAPQPYF
TRBJ2-2 | TRBV6-1 | - | once | TGTGCCAGCAGTGACCCTCAGGGATGGGTTGGCACCGGGGAGCTGTTTTTT | CASSDPQGWVGTGELFF
TRBJ1-1 | TRBV6-6 | - | - | TGTGCCAGCAGTCCCCTAGGGGGACCGGGGGAAGCTTTCTTT | CASSPLGGPGEAFF
TRBJ2-3 | TRBV5-6 | TRBD1 | - | TGTGCCAGCAGCTCCGGGACAGGGGCCGCAGATACGCAGTATTTT | CASSSGTGAADTQYF
TRBJ1-5 | TRBV6-5 | TRBD1 | - | TGTGCCAGCAGGCAGGGGGCCGGTCAGCCCCAGCATTTT | CASRQGAGQPQHF